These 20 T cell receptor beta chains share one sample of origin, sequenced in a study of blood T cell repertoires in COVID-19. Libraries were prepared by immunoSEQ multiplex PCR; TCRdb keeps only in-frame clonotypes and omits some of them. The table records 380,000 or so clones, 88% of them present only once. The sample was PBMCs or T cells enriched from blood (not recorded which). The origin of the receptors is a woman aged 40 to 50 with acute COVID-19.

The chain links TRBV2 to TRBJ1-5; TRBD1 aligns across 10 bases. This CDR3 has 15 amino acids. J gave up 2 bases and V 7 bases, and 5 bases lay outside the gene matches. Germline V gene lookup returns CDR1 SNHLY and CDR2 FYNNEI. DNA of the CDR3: TGTGCCAGCACCCAGACAGGGGGCGGCAATCAGCCCCAGCATTTT. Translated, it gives CASTQTGGGNQPQHF.

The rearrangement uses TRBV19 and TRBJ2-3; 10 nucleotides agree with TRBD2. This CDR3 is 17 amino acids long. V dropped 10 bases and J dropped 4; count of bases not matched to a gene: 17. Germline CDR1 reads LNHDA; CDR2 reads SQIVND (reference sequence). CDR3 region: CATDSGLAPLGADTQYF. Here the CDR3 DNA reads TGTGCCACTGACTCGGGACTAGCGCCTTTAGGGGCAGATACGCAGTATTTT.

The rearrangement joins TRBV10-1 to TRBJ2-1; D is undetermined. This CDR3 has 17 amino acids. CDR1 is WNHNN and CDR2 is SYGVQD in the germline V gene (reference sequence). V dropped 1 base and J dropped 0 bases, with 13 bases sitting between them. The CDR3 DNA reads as TGCGCCAGCAGTGAGTTCTTTAGCCGCCTCTCCTACAATGAGCAGTTCTTC. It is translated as CASSEFFSRLSYNEQFF.

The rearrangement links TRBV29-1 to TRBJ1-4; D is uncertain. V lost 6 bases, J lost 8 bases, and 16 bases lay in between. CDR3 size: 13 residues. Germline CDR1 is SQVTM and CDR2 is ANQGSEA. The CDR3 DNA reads TGCAGCGTGTCCGGGTCGGTGGTAGAAAAACTGTTTTTT. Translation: CSVSGSVVEKLFF. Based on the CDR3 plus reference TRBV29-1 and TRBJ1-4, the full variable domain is SAVISQKPSRDICQRGTSLTIQCQVDSQVTMMFWYRQQPGQSLTLIATANQGSEATYESGFVIDKFPISRPNLTFSTLTVSNMSPEDSSIYLCSVSGSVVEKLFFGSGTQLSVL.

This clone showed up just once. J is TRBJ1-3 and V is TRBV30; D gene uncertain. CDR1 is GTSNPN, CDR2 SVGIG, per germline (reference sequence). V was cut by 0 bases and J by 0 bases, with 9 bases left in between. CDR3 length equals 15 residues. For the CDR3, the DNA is TGTGCCTGGAGTGTTTCCTATTCCTCTGGAAACACCATATATTTT. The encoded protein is CAWSVSYSSGNTIYF.

DNA of the CDR3: TGTGCCAGCAGCCAAGTTGGACAGGGTGTTGGCTACACCTTC. As protein: CASSQVGQGVGYTF. The chain is built from TRBV3-1 (or the pseudogene TRBV3-2) and TRBJ1-2; 8 bases match TRBD1. In germline, CDR1 is LGHDT, CDR2 YNNKEL (reference sequence). J gave up 7 bases and V 1 base, and 5 bases lay outside the gene matches. The CDR3 consists of 14 residues.

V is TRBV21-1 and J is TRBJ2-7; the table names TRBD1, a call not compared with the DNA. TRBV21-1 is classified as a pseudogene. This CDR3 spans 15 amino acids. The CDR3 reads CASSLKTGGLGEQYF. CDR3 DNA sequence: TGTGCCAGCAGCCTTAAGACAGGGGGCTTGGGGGAGCAGTACTTC.

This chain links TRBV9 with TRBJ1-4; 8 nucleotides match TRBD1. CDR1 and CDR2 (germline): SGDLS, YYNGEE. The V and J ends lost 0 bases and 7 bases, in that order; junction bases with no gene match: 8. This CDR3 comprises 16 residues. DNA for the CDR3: TGTGCCAGCAGCGTAGGTGGGGGACAGGTCGGTGAAAAACTGTTTTTT. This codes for CASSVGGGQVGEKLFF.

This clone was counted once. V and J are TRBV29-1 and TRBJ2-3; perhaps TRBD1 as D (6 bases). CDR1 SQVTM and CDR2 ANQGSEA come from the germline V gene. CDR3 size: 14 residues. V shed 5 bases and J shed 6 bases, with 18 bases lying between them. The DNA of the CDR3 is TGCAGCGTTTTCAGACAGGCCCCCAGGGATACGCAGTATTTT. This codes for CSVFRQAPRDTQYF.

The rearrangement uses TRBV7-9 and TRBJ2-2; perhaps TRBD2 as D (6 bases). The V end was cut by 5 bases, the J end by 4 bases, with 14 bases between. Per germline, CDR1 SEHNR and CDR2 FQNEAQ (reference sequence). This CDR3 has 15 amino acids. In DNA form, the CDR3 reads TGTGCCAGCAGCCCGGGGTGGAGGGGCACCGGGGAGCTGTTTTTT. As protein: CASSPGWRGTGELFF.

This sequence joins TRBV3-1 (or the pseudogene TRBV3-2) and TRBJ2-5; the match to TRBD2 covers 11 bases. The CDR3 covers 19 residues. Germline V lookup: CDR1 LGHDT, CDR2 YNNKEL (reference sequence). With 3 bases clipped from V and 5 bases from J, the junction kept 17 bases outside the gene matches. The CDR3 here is CASSQGPAASGGLGETQYF. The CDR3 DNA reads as TGTGCCAGCAGCCAGGGACCCGCAGCTAGCGGGGGGTTAGGGGAGACCCAGTACTTC.

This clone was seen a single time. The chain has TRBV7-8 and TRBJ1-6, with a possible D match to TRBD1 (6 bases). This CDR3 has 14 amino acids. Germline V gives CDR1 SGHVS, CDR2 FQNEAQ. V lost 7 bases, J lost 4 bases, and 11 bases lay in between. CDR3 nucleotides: TGTGCCAGCACCGGGACAACTTATAATTCACCCCTCCACTTT. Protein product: CASTGTTYNSPLHF.

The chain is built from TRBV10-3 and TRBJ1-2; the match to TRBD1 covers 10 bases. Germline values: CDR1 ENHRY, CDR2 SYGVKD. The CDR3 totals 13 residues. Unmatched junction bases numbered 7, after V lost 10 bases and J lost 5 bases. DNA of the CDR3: TGTGCCACAGGACAGGGGGACCTATATGGCTACACCTTC. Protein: CATGQGDLYGYTF.

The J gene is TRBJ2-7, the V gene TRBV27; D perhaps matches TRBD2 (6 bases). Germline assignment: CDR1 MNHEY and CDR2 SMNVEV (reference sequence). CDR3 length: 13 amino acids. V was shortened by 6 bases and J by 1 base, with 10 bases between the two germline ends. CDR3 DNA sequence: TGTGCCAGCAGCCCCGGGACTTCCTACGAGCAGTACTTC. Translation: CASSPGTSYEQYF.

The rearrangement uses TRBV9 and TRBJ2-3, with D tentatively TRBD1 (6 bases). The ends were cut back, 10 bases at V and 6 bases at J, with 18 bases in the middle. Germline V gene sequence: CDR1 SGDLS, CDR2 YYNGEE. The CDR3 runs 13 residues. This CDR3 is CALGQRVWDTQYF. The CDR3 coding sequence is TGTGCCCTCGGACAGAGGGTGTGGGATACGCAGTATTTT.

The CDR3 is CAWSLGLAGGYNEQFF. CDR3 in DNA: TGTGCCTGGAGCCTCGGACTAGCGGGGGGTTACAATGAGCAGTTCTTC. This chain joins TRBV30 and TRBJ2-1, with 14 nucleotides matching TRBD2. The CDR3 spans 16 residues. Germline V gene sequence: CDR1 GTSNPN, CDR2 SVGIG (reference sequence). The J segment lost 4 bases and the V segment lost 3 bases, leaving 5 bases of the junction unmatched.

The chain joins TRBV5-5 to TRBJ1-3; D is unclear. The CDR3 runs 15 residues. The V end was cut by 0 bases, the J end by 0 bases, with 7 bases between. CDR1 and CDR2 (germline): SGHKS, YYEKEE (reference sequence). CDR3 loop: CASSLESVSGNTIYF. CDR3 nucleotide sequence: TGTGCCAGCAGCTTGGAGTCGGTCTCTGGAAACACCATATATTTT.

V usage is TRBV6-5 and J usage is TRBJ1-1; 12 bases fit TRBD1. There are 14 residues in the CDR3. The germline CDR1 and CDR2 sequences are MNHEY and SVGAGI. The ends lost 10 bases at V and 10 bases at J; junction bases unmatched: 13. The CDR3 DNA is TGTGCCACTCTCCCTCCGGGACAGGGGGCGCGAGCTTTCTTT. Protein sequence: CATLPPGQGARAFF.

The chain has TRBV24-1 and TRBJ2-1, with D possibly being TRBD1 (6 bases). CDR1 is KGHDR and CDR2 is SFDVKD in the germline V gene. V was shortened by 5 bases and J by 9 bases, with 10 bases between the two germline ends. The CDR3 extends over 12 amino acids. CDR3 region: CATSGTTGEQFF. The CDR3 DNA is TGTGCCACCAGTGGGACGACAGGTGAGCAGTTCTTC.

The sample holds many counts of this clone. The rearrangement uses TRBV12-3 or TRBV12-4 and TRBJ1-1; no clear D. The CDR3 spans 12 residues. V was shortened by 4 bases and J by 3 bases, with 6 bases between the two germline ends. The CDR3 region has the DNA TGTGCCAGCAGTTACGGTGACACTGAAGCTTTCTTT. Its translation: CASSYGDTEAFF.